This is a list of T cell receptor beta chains from one sample in a study of blood T cell repertoires in COVID-19. Using immunoSEQ multiplex PCR, the repertoire was profiled, and TCRdb retains in-frame clones only, with some absent. The sample includes 200,000 to 250,000 clones, 70% to 90% of them seen just once. The sequencing input was peripheral blood. All receptors derive from a woman aged 18-30 years who had recovered from COVID-19. Each CDR3 is given with its conserved first and last residue. A D gene is named only where the DNA matches it firmly. Size tells how often a clone was seen (once, few, many) or the class of an expanded clone, and some rows leave it out.

v_gene	j_gene	d_gene	abundance	CDR3aa	CDR3nt
TRBV7-9	TRBJ1-4	TRBD1	once	CASSVDGRTGTGEKLFF	TGTGCCAGCAGCGTAGATGGCCGAACCGGGACAGGGGAAAAACTGTTTTTT
TRBV3-1/TRBV3-2	TRBJ1-3	-	-	CASSQEWTQGNTIYF	TGTGCCAGCAGCCAAGAATGGACACAAGGAAACACCATATATTTT
TRBV6-5	TRBJ1-2	-	-	CASSYDSSYGYTF	TGTGCCAGCAGTTACGACAGCAGCTATGGCTACACCTTC
TRBV5-6	TRBJ1-6	TRBD1	-	CASSFDRENSPLHF	TGTGCCAGCAGCTTTGACAGGGAGAATTCACCCCTCCACTTT
TRBV19	TRBJ2-7	-	-	CASSTQGSYEQYF	TGTGCCAGTAGTACTCAGGGGTCCTACGAGCAGTACTTC
TRBV14	TRBJ2-2	-	-	CASSRVLDTGELFF	TGTGCCAGCAGCCGCGTCTTAGACACCGGGGAGCTGTTTTTT
TRBV27	TRBJ1-6	-	-	CASSSASGKRFNSPLHF	TGTGCCAGCAGTTCCGCATCAGGGAAACGGTTCAATTCACCCCTCCACTTT
TRBV7-6	TRBJ2-2	TRBD1	-	CASSLAPGTGSDTGELFF	TGTGCCAGCAGCTTAGCGCCGGGGACAGGGAGTGACACCGGGGAGCTGTTTTTT
TRBV15	TRBJ1-1	-	-	CATSRVEHGTEAFF	TGTGCCACCAGCCGGGTCGAACATGGGACTGAAGCTTTCTTT
TRBV4-3	TRBJ1-4	TRBD1	-	CASSQRLQGREKLFF	TGCGCCAGCAGCCAGAGGTTACAGGGGCGGGAAAAACTGTTTTTT
TRBV4-2	TRBJ1-2	-	-	CASSQGRGINYGYTF	TGTGCCAGCAGCCAGGGGCGGGGGATCAACTATGGCTACACCTTC
TRBV7-9	TRBJ2-7	-	-	CASSLGMPGNEQYF	TGTGCCAGCAGCTTAGGCATGCCAGGAAACGAGCAGTACTTC
TRBV21-1	TRBJ2-7	-	once	CASSKREAPYEQYF	TGTGCCAGCAGCAAGCGGGAGGCTCCCTACGAGCAGTACTTC
TRBV27	TRBJ1-2	-	-	CASSSPFVSGSDYTF	TGTGCCAGCAGTTCCCCCTTCGTAAGCGGGAGTGACTACACCTTC
TRBV6-6	TRBJ2-1	TRBD2	-	CASTDTSGSGREQFF	TGTGCCAGCACCGACACTAGCGGGTCGGGGCGTGAGCAGTTCTTC
TRBV10-3	TRBJ1-1	-	-	CAIRPGHSNTEAFF	TGTGCCATCAGGCCAGGACACTCGAACACTGAAGCTTTCTTT
TRBV25-1	TRBJ2-3	TRBD1	-	CASGDRVTDTQYF	TGTGCCAGCGGGGACAGGGTCACAGATACGCAGTATTTT
TRBV4-2	TRBJ1-1	TRBD1	-	CASSQAAGQGARTEAFF	TGTGCCAGCAGCCAAGCCGCGGGACAGGGGGCGCGGACTGAAGCTTTCTTT
TRBV25-1	TRBJ1-6	TRBD1	-	CASSDRVGNSPLHF	TGTGCCAGCAGCGACAGGGTCGGGAATTCACCCCTCCACTTT
TRBV27	TRBJ1-2	-	-	CASSFSGTRYFYGYTF	TGTGCCAGCAGTTTTTCCGGGACACGATATTTCTATGGCTACACCTTC
TRBV3-1/TRBV3-2	TRBJ2-2	TRBD2	-	CASSQELAGGTGELFF	TGTGCCAGCAGCCAAGAGCTAGCGGGAGGCACCGGGGAGCTGTTTTTT
TRBV30	TRBJ1-2	-	once	CAWNGGGHYGYTF	TGTGCCTGGAATGGGGGGGGACACTATGGCTACACCTTC
TRBV7-6	TRBJ1-1	TRBD1	-	CASSLTRTGGNTEAFF	TGTGCCAGCAGCTTAACCAGGACAGGGGGTAACACTGAAGCTTTCTTT
TRBV7-2	TRBJ2-3	-	-	CASSLGRRASRPDTQYF	TGTGCCAGCAGCTTAGGGAGGAGGGCTAGCCGTCCGGATACGCAGTATTTT
TRBV4-3	TRBJ1-2	TRBD1	-	CASSQDGTGPLYGYTF	TGCGCCAGCAGCCAAGATGGGACAGGCCCCCTATACGGCTACACCTTC
TRBV10-3	TRBJ2-7	-	-	CAISGTSIGGEQYF	TGTGCCATCAGCGGGACTTCTATCGGAGGGGAGCAGTACTTC
TRBV6-2/TRBV6-3	TRBJ1-6	-	-	CASSSWTERSPLHF	TGTGCCAGCAGCTCATGGACCGAGCGGTCACCCCTCCACTTT
TRBV7-9	TRBJ2-2	TRBD1	-	CASSSTAQGGPGELFF	TGTGCCAGCAGCTCGACGGCACAGGGGGGTCCCGGGGAGCTGTTTTTT
TRBV2	TRBJ2-1	-	-	CASASQGGIYNEQFF	TGTGCCAGCGCCTCACAGGGGGGGATTTACAATGAGCAGTTCTTC
TRBV27	TRBJ2-3	TRBD2	-	CASSMGLAGGWTQYF	TGTGCCAGCAGCATGGGACTAGCGGGAGGATGGACGCAGTATTTT
TRBV30	TRBJ1-5	-	once	CAWDSGGRQPQHF	TGTGCCTGGGATAGCGGGGGGCGGCAGCCCCAGCATTTT
TRBV14	TRBJ1-1	TRBD1	-	CASSQDPGQGEDEAFF	TGTGCCAGCAGCCAAGATCCCGGACAGGGTGAGGATGAAGCTTTCTTT
TRBV12-3/TRBV12-4	TRBJ1-1	-	-	CASSFQGITFF	TGTGCCAGCAGTTTCCAGGGGATAACTTTCTTT
TRBV7-2	TRBJ2-5	TRBD1	-	CASSSRDRETQYF	TGTGCCAGCAGCAGTCGGGACAGAGAGACCCAGTACTTC
TRBV4-3	TRBJ2-1	-	-	CASSQAGGREQFF	TGCGCCAGCAGCCAAGCTGGGGGCCGTGAGCAGTTCTTC
TRBV5-1	TRBJ2-1	TRBD1	-	CASSLTGVVREQFF	TGCGCCAGCAGCTTGACAGGGGTGGTGAGGGAGCAGTTCTTC
TRBV6-5	TRBJ1-5	-	-	CASRRDYSNQPQHF	TGTGCCAGCAGGCGGGACTATAGCAATCAGCCCCAGCATTTT
TRBV9	TRBJ2-7	TRBD1	-	CASSVGETGVYEQYF	TGTGCCAGCAGCGTAGGAGAGACAGGGGTCTACGAGCAGTACTTC
TRBV4-1	TRBJ2-7	TRBD2	-	CASSQDWTSGYEQYF	TGCGCCAGCAGCCAAGATTGGACTAGCGGATACGAGCAGTACTTC
TRBV5-1	TRBJ2-1	TRBD2	-	CASRSGLAGYNEQFF	TGCGCCAGCAGATCTGGGCTAGCGGGTTACAATGAGCAGTTCTTC
TRBV27	TRBJ1-1	-	few	CASSRGTDTEAFF	TGTGCCAGCAGTCGCGGGACGGACACTGAAGCTTTCTTT
TRBV11-2	TRBJ2-3	TRBD2	-	CASSLEVSGGEVQYF	TGTGCCAGCAGCTTAGAAGTTAGCGGGGGGGAGGTGCAGTATTTT
TRBV12-3/TRBV12-4	TRBJ1-2	TRBD1	-	CASRDRDFYGYTF	TGTGCCAGCAGAGACAGGGACTTCTATGGCTACACCTTC
TRBV5-1	TRBJ2-2	TRBD2	-	CASSPLAGDPTGELFF	TGCGCCAGCAGTCCCCTAGCGGGAGACCCCACCGGGGAGCTGTTTTTT